This T cell receptor (beta chain) derives from a study of blood T cell repertoires in COVID-19. Study details: The United States, Italy and Spain were the sources of the acute and convalescent COVID-19 samples. In each case, the material was cDNA or gDNA derived from T cells, B-cell-depleted T cells, or PBMCs.

TCRdb's table, derived via immunoSEQ multiplex PCR, lists solely in-frame clones and lacks some. The data contain around 100,000 clones, more than 75% of them singletons. This receptor was taken from a human donor in a cohort sampled during active COVID-19. What was sequenced was peripheral blood.

CDR3 coding DNA: TGTGCCAGCAGCTACCAAAGCGGGTTCGGAGAGACCCAGTACTTC. Amino acid sequence: CASSYQSGFGETQYF. The chain has TRBV7-8 and TRBJ2-5; a weak D match, TRBD2 (6 bases). Germline CDR1 and CDR2: SGHVS and FQNEAQ. Trimming left V 4 bases short and J 4 bases short, with 16 bases between. The CDR3 runs to 15 residues. Together with reference TRBV7-8 and TRBJ2-5, the CDR3 gives the full variable domain: GAGVSQSPRYKVAKRGQDVALRCDPISGHVSLFWYQQALGQGPEFLTYFQNEAQLDKSGLPSDRFFAERPEGSVSTLKIQRTQQEDSAVYLCASSYQSGFGETQYFGPGTRLLVL.